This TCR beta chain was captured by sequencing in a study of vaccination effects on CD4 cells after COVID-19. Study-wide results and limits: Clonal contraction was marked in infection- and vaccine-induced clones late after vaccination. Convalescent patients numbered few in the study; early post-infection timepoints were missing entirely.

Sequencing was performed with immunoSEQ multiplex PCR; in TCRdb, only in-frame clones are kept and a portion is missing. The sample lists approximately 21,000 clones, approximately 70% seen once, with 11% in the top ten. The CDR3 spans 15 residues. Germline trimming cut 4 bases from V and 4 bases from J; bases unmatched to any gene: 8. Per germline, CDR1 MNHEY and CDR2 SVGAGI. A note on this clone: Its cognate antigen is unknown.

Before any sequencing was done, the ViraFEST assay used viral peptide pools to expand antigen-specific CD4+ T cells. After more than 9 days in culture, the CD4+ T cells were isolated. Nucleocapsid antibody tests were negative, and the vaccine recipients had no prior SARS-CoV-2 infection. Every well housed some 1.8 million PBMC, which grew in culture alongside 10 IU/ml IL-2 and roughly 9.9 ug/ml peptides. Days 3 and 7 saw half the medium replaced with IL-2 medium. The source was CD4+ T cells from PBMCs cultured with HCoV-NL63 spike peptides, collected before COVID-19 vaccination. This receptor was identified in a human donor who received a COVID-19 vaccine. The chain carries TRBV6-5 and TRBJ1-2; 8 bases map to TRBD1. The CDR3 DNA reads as TGTGCCAGCAGTTTCTATGGACAGGGCCCCTATGGCTACACCTTC. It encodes CASSFYGQGPYGYTF.